This T cell receptor (beta chain) came from a study of Ad26.COV2.S vaccination and SARS-CoV-2 variants. General study findings and limits: After vaccination, substantial breadth of spike-specific CD8+ and CD4+ responses was reported. Vaccinees displayed broader spike-specific TCR repertoires than placebo recipients.

Concerning this clone: Its antigen is undetermined.

TCRdb keeps only in-frame clones here, not all; method: immunoSEQ multiplex PCR. The data contain a few hundred thousand clones, 80% to 90% of them singletons. Regarding treatment: roughly 19 received Ad26.COV2.S at low or high dose, single or two shots; 5 received placebo; per-sample allocation not given. Specimen acquisition occurred on day 63 following the initial vaccine or placebo injection. Immunization relied on an Ad26 vector, which expressed Wuhan-strain SARS-CoV-2 spike. The trim removed 1 base at V and 6 bases at J, leaving 13 bases unmatched. The CDR3 covers 16 residues. Germline V CDR1 and CDR2: SGHRS, YFSETQ.

The receptor's source is a person aged 18-65 years who received the Ad26.COV2.S COVID-19 vaccine or a placebo. Sequences were derived from peripheral blood, sampled in a trial of Ad26.COV2.S vaccine versus placebo. The chain recombines TRBV5-1 with TRBJ2-7; TRBD1 matches at 7 bases. The CDR3 is CASSLPRDRTMSEQYF. Here the CDR3 DNA reads TGCGCCAGCAGCTTGCCCCGGGACAGAACCATGTCCGAGCAGTACTTC.